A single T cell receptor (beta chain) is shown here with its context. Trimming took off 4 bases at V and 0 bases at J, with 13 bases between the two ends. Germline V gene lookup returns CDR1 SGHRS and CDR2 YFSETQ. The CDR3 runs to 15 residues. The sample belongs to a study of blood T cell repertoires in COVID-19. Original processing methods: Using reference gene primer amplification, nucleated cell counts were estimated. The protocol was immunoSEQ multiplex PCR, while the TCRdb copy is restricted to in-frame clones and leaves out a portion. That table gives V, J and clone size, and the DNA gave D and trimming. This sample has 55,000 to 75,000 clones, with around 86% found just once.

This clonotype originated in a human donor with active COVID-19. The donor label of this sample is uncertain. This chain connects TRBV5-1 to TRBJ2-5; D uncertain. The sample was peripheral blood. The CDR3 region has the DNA TGCGCCAGCAGCCAGTTAGAGGCATACCAAGAGACCCAGTACTTC. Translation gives CASSQLEAYQETQYF.